Listed below are T cell receptor beta chains from one sample, sequenced in a study of blood T cell repertoires in COVID-19. Produced via immunoSEQ multiplex PCR; TCRdb's table is partial and in-frame only. This table has approximately 470,000 clones, 75% to 90% appearing once. Sequenced sample: peripheral blood. These TCRs come from a human donor in a cohort sampled during active COVID-19. Each CDR3 is given with its conserved first and last residue. The D gene is left open where the match is weak. Expanded clones are given a class, and other clones once, few, many or no size at all.

. | TRBJ2-5 | TRBV5-1 | . | CASSSRSSEGETQYF | TGCGCCAGCAGCTCCCGTTCGAGCGAGGGAGAGACCCAGTACTTC
TRBD1 | TRBJ2-7 | TRBV19 | . | CASSSPPTGGSYQSSYEQYF | TGTGCCAGTAGTTCCCCCCCGACAGGGGGTTCCTATCAAAGCTCCTACGAGCAGTACTTC
. | TRBJ2-1 | TRBV11-2 | . | CASSFRGLGNNEQFF | TGTGCCAGCAGCTTCCGAGGGTTGGGGAACAATGAGCAGTTCTTC
. | TRBJ2-7 | TRBV28 | . | CASSLKTNAYF | TGTGCCAGCAGTTTGAAGACAAACGCGTACTTC
TRBD1 | TRBJ1-1 | TRBV19 | . | CASSIAGTGVGAFF | TGTGCCAGTAGTATAGCGGGTACAGGGGTTGGAGCTTTCTTT
TRBD1 | TRBJ1-4 | TRBV6-5 | few | CASSLGQGVREKLFF | TGTGCCAGCAGTCTCGGACAGGGGGTGAGAGAAAAACTGTTTTTT
. | TRBJ2-7 | TRBV7-9 | . | CASSFSREQYF | TGTGCCAGCAGCTTCTCGAGGGAGCAGTACTTC
TRBD2 | TRBJ2-1 | TRBV4-2 | . | CASSQTGTSSYNEQFF | TGTGCCAGCAGCCAGACCGGGACTAGCTCCTACAATGAGCAGTTCTTC
TRBD2 | TRBJ2-1 | TRBV5-1 | . | CASSPYPGLAGGSGNEQFF | TGCGCCAGCAGCCCTTACCCAGGACTAGCGGGAGGTTCCGGCAATGAGCAGTTCTTC
. | TRBJ2-1 | TRBV15 | . | CATSRDRGASYNEQFF | TGTGCCACCAGCAGAGATCGCGGGGCCTCCTACAATGAGCAGTTCTTC
. | TRBJ1-2 | TRBV9 | once | CASSVEGALNYGYTF | TGTGCCAGCAGCGTAGAAGGGGCTCTTAACTATGGCTACACCTTC
. | TRBJ1-5 | TRBV27 | . | CASSLRGTYSNQPQHF | TGTGCCAGCAGTTTGCGGGGCACCTATAGCAATCAGCCCCAGCATTTT
TRBD2 | TRBJ2-7 | TRBV5-1 | once | CASSLRTSGDYEQYF | TGCGCCAGCAGCCTTAGGACTAGCGGCGACTACGAGCAGTACTTC
. | TRBJ1-2 | TRBV18 | once | CASSPLQGPGYTF | TGTGCCAGCTCACCACTACAGGGCCCAGGCTACACCTTC
. | TRBJ2-2 | TRBV24-1 | . | CATSDSGQTGELFF | TGTGCCACCAGTGATTCAGGGCAGACCGGGGAGCTGTTTTTT
. | TRBJ1-6 | TRBV10-3 | . | CATQDSYNSPLHF | TGTGCCACCCAGGACAGCTATAATTCACCCCTCCACTTT
. | TRBJ1-1 | TRBV19 | . | CASSGTPNTEAFF | TGTGCCAGTTCAGGGACTCCGAACACTGAAGCTTTCTTT
TRBD1 | TRBJ1-1 | TRBV7-2 | . | CASSLVRGQGPSEAFF | TGTGCCAGCAGCTTAGTGCGAGGACAGGGGCCCTCTGAAGCTTTCTTT
. | TRBJ2-3 | TRBV6-5 | . | CASSYVGEGTDTQYF | TGTGCCAGCAGTTACGTCGGGGAAGGGACAGATACGCAGTATTTT
. | TRBJ1-6 | TRBV4-3 | . | CASSQDRTAPNSPLHF | TGCGCCAGCAGCCAAGATAGGACAGCTCCAAATTCACCCCTCCACTTT
. | TRBJ2-4 | TRBV3-1/TRBV3-2 | once | CASSRRGGENIQYF | TGTGCCAGCAGCCGCAGGGGTGGGGAAAACATTCAGTACTTC
TRBD1 | TRBJ2-7 | TRBV10-3 | few | CAISERDRVSSYEQYF | TGTGCCATCAGCGAACGGGACAGGGTTAGCTCCTACGAGCAGTACTTC
. | TRBJ1-1 | TRBV3-1/TRBV3-2 | once | CASSIRGGDTEAFF | TGTGCCAGCAGCATCCGGGGGGGGGACACTGAAGCTTTCTTT
. | TRBJ2-3 | TRBV9 | . | CASSVLGADTQYF | TGTGCCAGCAGTGTCCTCGGGGCAGATACGCAGTATTTT
TRBD2 | TRBJ2-1 | TRBV29-1 | . | CSVERTSGYNEQFF | TGCAGCGTTGAAAGGACTAGCGGTTACAATGAGCAGTTCTTC
TRBD1 | TRBJ1-5 | TRBV7-9 | . | CASSSTGLGQPQHF | TGTGCCAGCAGCTCGACAGGGCTAGGGCAGCCCCAGCATTTT
TRBD1 | TRBJ1-2 | TRBV7-9 | few | CASSLAGTGLYGYTF | TGTGCCAGCAGCTTAGCTGGGACAGGGCTGTATGGCTACACCTTC
. | TRBJ2-7 | TRBV3-1/TRBV3-2 | . | CASSPQSHSSYEQYF | TGTGCCAGCAGCCCCCAGTCCCATTCTTCCTACGAGCAGTACTTC
TRBD2 | TRBJ2-1 | TRBV6-6 | . | CASSRLAGGPSYNEQFF | TGTGCCAGCAGTCGTCTAGCGGGAGGGCCCTCCTACAATGAGCAGTTCTTC
TRBD1 | TRBJ1-5 | TRBV2 | . | CASNEDRGFDQPQHF | TGTGCCAGCAACGAGGACAGGGGATTCGATCAGCCCCAGCATTTT
. | TRBJ2-2 | TRBV2 | . | CASSVLQANTGELFF | TGTGCCAGCAGTGTATTACAGGCGAACACCGGGGAGCTGTTTTTT
TRBD2 | TRBJ2-1 | TRBV6-4 | . | CASSDNPGGVNEQFF | TGTGCCAGCAGTGACAATCCGGGAGGGGTGAATGAGCAGTTCTTC
. | TRBJ1-1 | TRBV6-4 | . | CASSREFNTEAFF | TGTGCCAGCAGTCGGGAGTTTAACACTGAAGCTTTCTTT
TRBD1 | TRBJ1-2 | TRBV4-1 | . | CASSQEKTGTGVGYTF | TGCGCCAGCAGCCAAGAAAAGACAGGGACAGGGGTAGGCTACACCTTC
. | TRBJ2-1 | TRBV24-1 | few | CATSDSLEVGGYNEQFF | TGTGCCACCAGTGATTCACTAGAGGTTGGAGGATACAATGAGCAGTTCTTC
. | TRBJ1-1 | TRBV18 | . | CASSSSQVMNTEAFF | TGTGCCAGCTCATCCTCACAGGTGATGAACACTGAAGCTTTCTTT
TRBD2 | TRBJ2-1 | TRBV7-2 | . | CASSPLGGSYNEQFF | TGTGCCAGCAGCCCTCTGGGCGGGAGTTACAATGAGCAGTTCTTC
. | TRBJ2-7 | TRBV28 | . | CASRPTSMRSYEQYF | TGTGCCAGCAGACCCACCTCTATGAGATCTTACGAGCAGTACTTC
TRBD1 | TRBJ1-6 | TRBV2 | . | CASSESDRNSPLHF | TGTGCCAGCAGTGAATCGGACAGGAATTCACCCCTCCACTTT
TRBD2 | TRBJ2-1 | TRBV18 | . | CASSVLAGVNNEQFF | TGTGCCAGCTCAGTACTAGCGGGAGTGAACAATGAGCAGTTCTTC
TRBD1 | TRBJ1-2 | TRBV12-5 | . | CASGLVSGGSYTF | TGTGCTAGTGGTTTGGTTTCAGGGGGCAGCTACACCTTC
. | TRBJ1-1 | TRBV13 | . | CASSLGTGNMNTEAFF | TGTGCCAGCAGCTTAGGGACAGGTAACATGAACACTGAAGCTTTCTTT
. | TRBJ2-7 | TRBV6-5 | . | CASRSRDSAHEQYF | TGTGCCAGCAGGTCCCGGGACTCAGCTCACGAGCAGTACTTC
. | TRBJ2-5 | TRBV7-3 | . | CASSFGREETQYF | TGTGCCAGCAGCTTCGGCAGGGAAGAGACCCAGTACTTC
TRBD2 | TRBJ2-1 | TRBV9 | . | CASSVEVAGYNEQFF | TGTGCCAGCAGCGTAGAGGTAGCGGGATACAATGAGCAGTTCTTC
. | TRBJ1-1 | TRBV19 | . | CASSPYTGSAEAFF | TGTGCCAGTAGTCCTTATACAGGGAGCGCTGAAGCTTTCTTT
. | TRBJ1-1 | TRBV7-9 | . | CASSPSTRPEAFF | TGTGCCAGCAGCCCTTCGACTCGGCCTGAAGCTTTCTTT
. | TRBJ2-7 | TRBV5-6 | . | CASSPKAGPHYEQYF | TGTGCCAGCAGCCCAAAGGCAGGGCCGCATTACGAGCAGTACTTC
TRBD1 | TRBJ1-2 | TRBV7-2 | once | CASSVSGQGGYTF | TGTGCCAGCAGCGTCTCCGGACAGGGGGGCTACACCTTC
. | TRBJ1-1 | TRBV3-1/TRBV3-2 | . | CASSYYGEGNTEAFF | TGTGCCAGCAGCTACTACGGCGAAGGGAACACTGAAGCTTTCTTT
TRBD2 | TRBJ2-5 | TRBV4-2 | . | CASSQVSSGRRIQETQYF | TGTGCCAGCAGCCAAGTATCTAGCGGGAGGCGAATCCAAGAGACCCAGTACTTC
. | TRBJ2-7 | TRBV5-1 | . | CASSLNRGGYEQYF | TGCGCCAGCAGCTTGAACAGGGGAGGCTACGAGCAGTACTTC
TRBD1 | TRBJ1-1 | TRBV27 | . | CASSPGQVNTEAFF | TGTGCCAGCAGTCCCGGACAGGTAAACACTGAAGCTTTCTTT
. | TRBJ2-1 | TRBV11-3 | . | CASSSKETSSYNEQFF | TGTGCCAGCAGCTCCAAGGAGACTAGCTCCTACAATGAGCAGTTCTTC
TRBD2 | TRBJ2-3 | TRBV4-3 | . | CASSSGLAGWGTQYF | TGCGCCAGCAGCTCGGGACTAGCGGGATGGGGTACGCAGTATTTT
. | TRBJ1-1 | TRBV4-1 | . | CASSRGGTEAFF | TGCGCCAGCAGTCGGGGAGGAACTGAAGCTTTCTTT
. | TRBJ1-3 | TRBV3-1/TRBV3-2 | many | CASSQTPGTSSGNTIYF | TGTGCCAGCAGCCAAACGCCAGGTACGAGCTCTGGAAACACCATATATTTT
. | TRBJ1-2 | TRBV29-1 | once | CSVLGQTGYGYTF | TGCAGCGTTCTGGGGCAGACCGGCTATGGCTACACCTTC
. | TRBJ1-1 | TRBV28 | few | CASSTTGPLVSTEAFF | TGTGCCAGCAGCACGACAGGCCCTTTAGTATCCACTGAAGCTTTCTTT